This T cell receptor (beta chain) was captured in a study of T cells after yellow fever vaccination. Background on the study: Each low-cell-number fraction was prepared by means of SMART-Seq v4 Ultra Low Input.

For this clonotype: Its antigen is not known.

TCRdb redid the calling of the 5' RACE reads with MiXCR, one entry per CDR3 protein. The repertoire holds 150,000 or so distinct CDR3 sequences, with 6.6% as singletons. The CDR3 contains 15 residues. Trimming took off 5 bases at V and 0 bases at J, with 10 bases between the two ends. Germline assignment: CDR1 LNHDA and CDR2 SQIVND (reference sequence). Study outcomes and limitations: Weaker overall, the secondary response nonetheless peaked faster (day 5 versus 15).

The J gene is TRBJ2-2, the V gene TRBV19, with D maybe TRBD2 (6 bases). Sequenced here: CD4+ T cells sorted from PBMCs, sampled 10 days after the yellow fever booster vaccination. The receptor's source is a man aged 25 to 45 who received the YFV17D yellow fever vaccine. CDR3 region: CASSWDFANTGELFF. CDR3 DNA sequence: TGTGCCAGTAGTTGGGACTTCGCGAACACCGGGGAGCTGTTTTTT.